This T cell receptor (beta chain) emerged from a study of blood T cell repertoires in COVID-19. Study overall: Samples taken during acute and convalescent COVID-19 were collected in the United States, Italy and Spain. The analysed material was cDNA or gDNA that came from T cells, B-cell-depleted T cells, or PBMCs.

Germline V gene sequence: CDR1 ENHRY, CDR2 SYGVKD. V lost 0 bases, J lost 5 bases, and 2 bases stayed unmatched. CDR3 length: 15 amino acids. How the authors handled the data: Amplified reference gene primers provided the basis for estimating nucleated cell counts. The method was immunoSEQ multiplex PCR; TCRdb's version includes in-frame clones alone and lacks a portion of them. The DNA gave D and trimming, while V, J and clone size come from that table. The table shows some 100,000 clones, with approximately 86% occurring only once. Sequencing was done on a sample of peripheral blood. V and J are TRBV10-3 and TRBJ1-1, with 11 bases matching TRBD1. This sequence was found in a middle-aged man with acute or convalescent COVID-19. CDR3 sequence reads: CAISESGTGGTEAFF. In nucleotides, the CDR3 is TGTGCCATCAGTGAGTCTGGGACAGGGGGTACTGAAGCTTTCTTT.